This T cell receptor (beta chain) was observed in a study of OX40 agonist ivuxolimab in advanced cancers. Whole-study results and caveats: The study observed clonal expansion of CD4+ and CD8+ blood T cells by week 6 at 0.1 to 3.0 mg/kg.

This clone came up a few times. Its specificity is unknown. Clones were sequenced by immunoSEQ multiplex PCR, and TCRdb holds only the in-frame ones, with some missing. The sample holds tens of thousands of clones, 75% to 85% seen once. The sample in question was CD4+ or CD8+ T cells sorted from blood, obtained in a trial of the OX40 agonist ivuxolimab. The TCR comes from an adult with an advanced solid tumor such as melanoma, head and neck, liver or kidney cancer.

CDR3 residues: CSVEEVQGLSEQYF. The CDR3 coding sequence is TGCAGCGTTGAAGAGGTACAGGGGCTCAGCGAGCAGTACTTC. The chain carries TRBV29-1 and TRBJ2-7; 7 bases align to TRBD1. CDR3 length: 14 amino acids. CDR1 is SQVTM, CDR2 ANQGSEA, per germline. J lost 6 bases, V lost 0 bases, and 8 bases had no gene match.